The 14 T cell receptor beta chains given below trace back to one sample, sequenced in a study of PD-1 blockade in classical Hodgkin lymphoma. Data came from immunoSEQ multiplex PCR; TCRdb stores just in-frame clones and leaves some out. This table has approximately 52,000 clones, about 89% appearing once. As for time point: cycle 4 day 1 (C4D1), after 5 to 7 weeks of nivolumab. All trial patients relapsed after autologous stem cell transplantation. Sequenced here: peripheral blood mononuclear cells (PBMCs), sampled before the fourth cycle of nivolumab. The source of these receptors is a human donor with classical Hodgkin lymphoma.

The V call is TRBV9, the J call TRBJ1-1, with D uncertain. The germline gives CDR1 SGDLS, CDR2 YYNGEE. CDR3 length: 14 residues. The germline V and J ends were trimmed by 0 bases and 1 base, with 7 bases remaining between them. CDR3 bases: TGTGCCAGCAGCGTAGCTCAGGAGAACACTGAAGCTTTCTTT. Its translation is CASSVAQENTEAFF. Based on the CDR3 plus reference TRBV9 and TRBJ1-1, the full variable domain is DSGVTQTPKHLITATGQRVTLRCSPRSGDLSVYWYQQSLDQGLQFLIQYYNGEERAKGNILERFSAQQFPDLHSELNLSSLELGDSALYFCASSVAQENTEAFFGQGTRLTVV.

This rearrangement joins TRBV27 to TRBJ2-1; 10 positions match TRBD1. V dropped 4 bases and J dropped 7; count of bases not matched to a gene: 1. CDR1 and CDR2 from the germline V gene are MNHEY and SMNVEV (reference sequence). CDR3 size: 13 residues. CDR3 DNA: TGTGCCAGCAGTTCGGGACAGGGGAATGAGCAGTTCTTC. This gives the protein CASSSGQGNEQFF.

This clone was seen just once. The rearrangement links TRBV19 to TRBJ2-1; 14 bases line up with TRBD2. CDR1 and CDR2 from the germline V gene are LNHDA and SQIVND (reference sequence). The CDR3 loop spans 17 amino acids. Germline trimming cut 7 bases from V and 7 bases from J; bases unmatched to any gene: 12. The CDR3 region is CASTGGRGLAGENEQFF. Written as DNA, the CDR3 is TGTGCCAGTACAGGGGGTAGGGGACTAGCGGGAGAAAATGAGCAGTTCTTC.

V usage is TRBV27 and J usage is TRBJ1-1; D call uncertain. The germline V and J ends were trimmed by 0 bases and 11 bases, with 16 bases remaining between them. Germline V CDR1 and CDR2: MNHEY, SMNVEV (reference sequence). CDR3 length: 14 residues. In DNA form, the CDR3 reads TGTGCCAGCAGTTTATCGCTCCTAGCTGGGGTGGCTTTCTTT. Translating it yields CASSLSLLAGVAFF.

The rearrangement joins TRBV28 to TRBJ1-4, with 8 positions matching TRBD1. V lost 6 bases and J lost 10; bases outside the gene matches: 13. Per the germline V gene, CDR1 is MDHEN and CDR2 is SYDVKM. The CDR3 spans 15 residues. The CDR3 coding sequence is TGTGCCAGCAGCCAAACCCAGGGGGCCGCGGGAAAACTGTTTTTT. Translation gives CASSQTQGAAGKLFF.

The chain has TRBV11-1 and TRBJ2-3; tentatively, D is TRBD1 (6 bases). Germline CDR1 is SGHAT and CDR2 is FQDESV (reference sequence). The CDR3 totals 12 residues. The germline V and J ends were trimmed by 5 bases and 6 bases, with 9 bases remaining between them. The CDR3 coding sequence is TGTGCCAGCAGCCCCGACAGGGATACGCAGTATTTT. Its translation is CASSPDRDTQYF. Based on the CDR3 plus reference TRBV11-1 and TRBJ2-3, the full variable domain is EAEVAQSPRYKITEKSQAVAFWCDPISGHATLYWYRQILGQGPELLVQFQDESVVDDSQLPKDRFSAERLKGVDSTLKIQPAELGDSAMYLCASSPDRDTQYFGPGTRLTVL.

The V gene is TRBV7-9, the J gene TRBJ2-6; 9 positions match TRBD1. This CDR3 has 16 amino acids. Losses at the gene ends were 5 bases for V and 3 bases for J; bases not matched to a gene: 5. CDR1 and CDR2 from the germline V gene are SEHNR and FQNEAQ (reference sequence). The CDR3 coding sequence is TGTGCCAGCAGCCCGATGGACAGGGGTGGGGCCAACGTCCTGACTTTC. The encoded protein is CASSPMDRGGANVLTF.

The J gene is TRBJ1-4, the V gene TRBV5-1, with D perhaps matching TRBD1 (6 bases). V was trimmed by 0 bases and J by 7 bases, leaving 13 bases between them. The length of the CDR3 is 15 residues. Germline-derived CDR1 and CDR2 are SGHRS and YFSETQ. CDR3 sequence (DNA): TGCGCCAGCAGCTTGGTGGGACAAGGGATTGAAAAACTGTTTTTT. Translation: CASSLVGQGIEKLFF.

CDR3 nucleotides: TGTGCCAGCTCACCAAACACCGTCCAAGAGACCCAGTACTTC. Its protein is CASSPNTVQETQYF. The chain links TRBV18 to TRBJ2-5; D unresolved. This CDR3 has 14 amino acids. V dropped 2 bases and J dropped 1 base, with 8 bases sitting between them. From germline, CDR1 is KGHSH and CDR2 LQKENI.

This clone ranks as large (0.1 to 1%). Other nucleotide sequences in the sample specify the same CDR3. J is TRBJ1-1 and V is TRBV7-8; TRBD1 matches at 8 bases. V shed 1 base and J 0 bases; nucleotides not matched to a gene: 1. The germline V gene encodes CDR1 SGHVS and CDR2 FQNEAQ. This CDR3 is 15 amino acids long. The CDR3, as DNA: TGTGCCAGCAGCTTAGGGACAGGGATGAACACTGAAGCTTTCTTT. Protein product: CASSLGTGMNTEAFF.

DNA of the CDR3: TGTGCCAGCAGTTCGGCCACCTCCTACGAGCAGTACTTC. Translating gives CASSSATSYEQYF. The rearrangement joins TRBV2 to TRBJ2-7; D remains ambiguous. Germline V gene sequence: CDR1 SNHLY, CDR2 FYNNEI. This CDR3 is 13 amino acids long. The germline V and J ends were trimmed by 5 bases and 0 bases, with 8 bases remaining between them.

V and J are TRBV14 and TRBJ2-1; the match to TRBD2 covers 10 bases. The CDR3 is 17 amino acids. The trim removed 0 bases at V and 7 bases at J, leaving 9 bases unmatched. Germline CDR1 and CDR2: SGHDN and FVKESK. CDR3 residues: CASSQDLLAGVRNEQFF. In DNA, the CDR3 is TGTGCCAGCAGCCAAGACCTTCTAGCGGGAGTAAGAAATGAGCAGTTCTTC.

In its sample, this clone was seen once. The V call is TRBV29-1, the J call TRBJ1-2; 8 nucleotides line up with TRBD1. Trimming at V came to 4 bases and at J to 8 bases, leaving 9 bases not matched to a gene. Germline CDR1 reads SQVTM; CDR2 reads ANQGSEA. The CDR3 is 13 residues long. The CDR3 DNA reads as TGCAGCGTTGGACCCGGACAGGGTTACGGCTACACCTTC. This translates into CSVGPGQGYGYTF.

This clone was seen a single time. The chain employs TRBV6-6 and TRBJ2-7; 7 nucleotides line up with TRBD2. CDR1 is MNHNY and CDR2 is SVGAGI in the germline V gene (reference sequence). V was clipped by 8 bases and J by 3 bases; unmatched bases: 16. This CDR3 has 16 amino acids. The CDR3 protein is CASATGRAADIYEQYF. In DNA, the CDR3 is TGTGCCAGCGCGACGGGGAGGGCAGCCGACATCTACGAGCAGTACTTC.